This is a list of T cell receptor beta chains from one sample in a study of OX40 agonist ivuxolimab in advanced cancers. Libraries were prepared by immunoSEQ multiplex PCR; TCRdb keeps only in-frame clonotypes and omits some of them. The data contain tens of thousands of clones, approximately 92% of them singletons. The sequences come from CD4+ or CD8+ T cells sorted from blood, collected in a trial of the OX40 agonist ivuxolimab. The receptor source for this set is an adult with an advanced solid tumor such as melanoma, head and neck, liver or kidney cancer. The CDR3 runs from the conserved cysteine through the conserved F or W. Fields, in order: J gene, V gene, D gene, CDR3 DNA, CDR3 protein. A D gene is named only where the DNA matches it firmly.

J gene: TRBJ1-1; V gene: TRBV5-4; D gene: NA; CDR3 DNA: TGTGCCAGCAGCTCGATGACCAGGGGAAGGAACACTGAAGCTTTCTTT; CDR3 protein: CASSSMTRGRNTEAFF
J gene: TRBJ2-7; V gene: TRBV18; D gene: TRBD1; CDR3 DNA: TGTGCCAGCTCACCGCCAGGGGGTAATTACGAGCAGTACTTC; CDR3 protein: CASSPPGGNYEQYF
J gene: TRBJ2-3; V gene: TRBV25-1; D gene: TRBD2; CDR3 DNA: TGTGCCAGCAGTCCTCCCGGGACTAGCGGGCGAGGGACAGATACGCAGTATTTT; CDR3 protein: CASSPPGTSGRGTDTQYF
J gene: TRBJ1-1; V gene: TRBV7-9; D gene: NA; CDR3 DNA: TGTGCCAGCAGCCCCCGGGGGGGGACCAACACTGAAGCTTTCTTT; CDR3 protein: CASSPRGGTNTEAFF
J gene: TRBJ2-1; V gene: TRBV19; D gene: TRBD1; CDR3 DNA: TGTGCCAGTAGCGACCTGGGACAGGGCTCTGACAATGAGCAGTTCTTC; CDR3 protein: CASSDLGQGSDNEQFF
J gene: TRBJ2-5; V gene: TRBV7-2; D gene: NA; CDR3 DNA: TGTGCCAGCAGCCCTATGGGGGGGGCGGTTGAGTACCAAGAGACCCAGTACTTC; CDR3 protein: CASSPMGGAVEYQETQYF
J gene: TRBJ1-1; V gene: TRBV6-5; D gene: NA; CDR3 DNA: TGTGCCAGCACCGGTAACACTGAAGCTTTCTTT; CDR3 protein: CASTGNTEAFF
J gene: TRBJ1-2; V gene: TRBV5-6; D gene: NA; CDR3 DNA: TGTGCCAGCAGCGTTTTAGGGGGAGTGAGGGTCTATGGCTACACCTTC; CDR3 protein: CASSVLGGVRVYGYTF
J gene: TRBJ2-2; V gene: TRBV5-4; D gene: NA; CDR3 DNA: TGTGCCAGCAGCTTGAGGCGGGGAATAACGGGCGGGGAGCTGTTTTTT; CDR3 protein: CASSLRRGITGGELFF
J gene: TRBJ2-2; V gene: TRBV19; D gene: NA; CDR3 DNA: TGTGCCAGTAGTATAGATCCTACCGGGGAGCTGTTTTTT; CDR3 protein: CASSIDPTGELFF